This T cell receptor beta chain derives from a study of blood T cell repertoires in COVID-19. The germline V gene has CDR1 MNHEY and CDR2 SVGAGI. CDR3 length: 13 residues. Deletions cut 6 bases from V and 0 bases from J, with 9 bases between. Some clones are missing from TCRdb's copy, which holds only in-frame ones; the method was immunoSEQ multiplex PCR. The data show 150,000 to 200,000 clones, around 88% seen once. The rearrangement uses TRBV6-5 and TRBJ2-7; TRBD1 is a possible D gene (6 bases). The clonotype originates from a human donor in a cohort sampled during active COVID-19. The sample consisted of peripheral blood. CDR3 region: CASRDSPSYEQYF. The CDR3, as DNA: TGTGCCAGCAGGGACAGCCCCTCCTACGAGCAGTACTTC.